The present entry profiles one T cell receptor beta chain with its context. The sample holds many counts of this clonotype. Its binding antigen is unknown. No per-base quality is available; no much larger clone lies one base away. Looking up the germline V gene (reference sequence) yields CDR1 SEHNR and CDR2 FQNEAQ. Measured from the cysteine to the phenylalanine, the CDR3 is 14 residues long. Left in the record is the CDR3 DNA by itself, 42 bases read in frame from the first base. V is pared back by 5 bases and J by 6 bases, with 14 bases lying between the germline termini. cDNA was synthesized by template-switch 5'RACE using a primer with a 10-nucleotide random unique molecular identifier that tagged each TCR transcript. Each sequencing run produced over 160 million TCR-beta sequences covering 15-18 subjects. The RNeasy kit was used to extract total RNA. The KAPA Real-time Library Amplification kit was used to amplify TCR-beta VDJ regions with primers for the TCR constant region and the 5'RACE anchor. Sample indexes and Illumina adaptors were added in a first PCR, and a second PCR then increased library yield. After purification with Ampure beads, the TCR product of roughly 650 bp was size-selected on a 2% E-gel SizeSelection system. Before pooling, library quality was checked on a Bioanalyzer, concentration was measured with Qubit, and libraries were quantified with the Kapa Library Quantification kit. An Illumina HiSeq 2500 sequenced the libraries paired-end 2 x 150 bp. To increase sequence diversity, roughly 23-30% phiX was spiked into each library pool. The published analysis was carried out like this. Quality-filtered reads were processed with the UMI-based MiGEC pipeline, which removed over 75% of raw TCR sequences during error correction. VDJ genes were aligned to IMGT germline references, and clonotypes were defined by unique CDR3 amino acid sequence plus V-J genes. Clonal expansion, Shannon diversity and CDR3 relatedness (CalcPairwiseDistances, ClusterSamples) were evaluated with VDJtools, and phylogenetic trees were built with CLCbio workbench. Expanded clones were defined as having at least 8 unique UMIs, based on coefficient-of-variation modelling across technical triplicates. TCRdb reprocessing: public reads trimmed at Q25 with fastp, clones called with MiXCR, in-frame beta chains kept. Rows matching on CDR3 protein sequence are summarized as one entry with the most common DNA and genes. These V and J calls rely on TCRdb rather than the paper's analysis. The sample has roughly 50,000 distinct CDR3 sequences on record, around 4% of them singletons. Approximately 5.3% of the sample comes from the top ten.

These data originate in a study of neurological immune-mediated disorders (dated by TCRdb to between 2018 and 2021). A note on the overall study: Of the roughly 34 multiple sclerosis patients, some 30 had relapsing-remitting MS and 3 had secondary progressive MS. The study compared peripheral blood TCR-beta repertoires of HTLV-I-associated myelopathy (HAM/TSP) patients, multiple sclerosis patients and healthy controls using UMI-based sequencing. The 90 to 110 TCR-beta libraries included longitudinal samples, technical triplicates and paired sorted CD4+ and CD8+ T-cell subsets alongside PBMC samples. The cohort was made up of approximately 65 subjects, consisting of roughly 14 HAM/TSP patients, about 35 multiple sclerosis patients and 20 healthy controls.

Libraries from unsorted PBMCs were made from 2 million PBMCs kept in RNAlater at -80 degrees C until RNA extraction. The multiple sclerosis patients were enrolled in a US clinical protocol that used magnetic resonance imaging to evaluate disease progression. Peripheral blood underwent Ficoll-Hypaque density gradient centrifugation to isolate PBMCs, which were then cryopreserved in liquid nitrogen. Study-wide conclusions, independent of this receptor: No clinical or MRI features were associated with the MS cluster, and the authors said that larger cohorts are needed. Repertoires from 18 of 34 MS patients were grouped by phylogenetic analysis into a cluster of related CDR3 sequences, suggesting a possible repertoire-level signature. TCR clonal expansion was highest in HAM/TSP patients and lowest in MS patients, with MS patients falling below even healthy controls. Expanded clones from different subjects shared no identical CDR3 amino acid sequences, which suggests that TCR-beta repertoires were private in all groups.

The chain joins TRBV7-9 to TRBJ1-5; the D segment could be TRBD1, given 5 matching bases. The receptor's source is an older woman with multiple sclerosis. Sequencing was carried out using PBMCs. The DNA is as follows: TGTGCCAGCAGCCCAGGTGACAGTCTTCAGCCCCAGCATTTT. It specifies CASSPGDSLQPQHF.